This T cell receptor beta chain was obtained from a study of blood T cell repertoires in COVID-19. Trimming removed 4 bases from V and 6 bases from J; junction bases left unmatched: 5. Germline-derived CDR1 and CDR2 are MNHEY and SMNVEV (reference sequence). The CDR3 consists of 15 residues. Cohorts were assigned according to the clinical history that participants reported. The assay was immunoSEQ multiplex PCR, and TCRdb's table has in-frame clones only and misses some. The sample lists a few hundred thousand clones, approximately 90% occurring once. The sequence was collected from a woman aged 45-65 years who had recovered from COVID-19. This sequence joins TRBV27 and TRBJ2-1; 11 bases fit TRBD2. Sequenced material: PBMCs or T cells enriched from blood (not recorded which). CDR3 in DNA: TGTGCCAGCAGTTATAGCGGGAGGGCCGGCAATGAGCAGTTCTTC. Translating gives CASSYSGRAGNEQFF.